This T cell receptor (beta chain) originates from a study of T-cell memory formation after mild COVID-19. One entry per CDR3 protein, called by TCRdb with MiXCR from the 5' RACE reads. The sample has 170,000 or so distinct CDR3 sequences, 20% to 25% seen once. This clonotype was seen a handful of times. No antigen is known for it. Study-level findings and limits: Shrinking CD4+ clones were chiefly CM and EM; CD8+ ones were chiefly EMRA. Contracting clones, day 15 to 85, had balanced CD4/CD8, and later expanders favored CD4+.

Material: PBMCs or a T cell subset sorted from them (not recorded which). This receptor was obtained from an adult woman who had mild COVID-19 (a few samples of this study predate the infection). Cell type and time point are not known.

The CDR3 region is CASSLDGRESYEQYF. The CDR3 nucleotides read TGCGCCAGCAGCTTGGACGGCAGGGAGTCCTACGAGCAGTACTTC. This chain connects TRBV5-1 to TRBJ2-7; D possibly uses TRBD1 or TRBD2 (5 bases each). Looked up from germline, CDR1 is SGHRS and CDR2 is YFSETQ. Trimming removed 0 bases at V and 1 base at J, with 11 bases between. The CDR3 covers 15 residues.